This T cell receptor (beta chain) is drawn from a study of T-cell reconstitution after alpha-beta-depleted transplantation in children. This CDR3 comprises 16 residues. The germline V gene has CDR1 MNHEY and CDR2 SVGEGT. The ends were cut back, 8 bases at V and 0 bases at J, with 20 bases in the middle. A library of TCRbeta sequences, prepared with unique molecular identifiers, was generated. TCRdb re-called the PCR reads through MiXCR, storing one row per CDR3 protein. The table lists about 640,000 distinct CDR3 sequences, 10% to 15% of them singletons. Study results and limitations: The high TCRbeta diversity at day 60 in some patients came from surviving recipient T cells and thymic progenitors. At around two months after transplant, the alpha-beta T cells were reportedly derived from several hundred expanded clones that came from non-depleted graft cells. Newly produced T cells mostly provided counts and TCRbeta diversity after one year, as hyperexpanded clones declined.

This clonotype was recorded a few times. Its antigen is unknown. This chain links TRBV6-2 or TRBV6-3 with TRBJ2-7; maybe TRBD2 (6 bases). Sequenced material: PBMCs, mostly from graft donor cells, taken 360 days after TCRalphabeta/CD19-depleted stem cell transplant. This clonotype originated in a male patient aged 5 to 17 who had a stem cell transplant for acute myeloid leukemia, so the T cells may come from the graft donor. CDR3 region: CASDGRPDADSYEQYF. CDR3 nucleotides: TGTGCCAGCGACGGGAGACCGGACGCAGACTCCTACGAGCAGTACTTC.